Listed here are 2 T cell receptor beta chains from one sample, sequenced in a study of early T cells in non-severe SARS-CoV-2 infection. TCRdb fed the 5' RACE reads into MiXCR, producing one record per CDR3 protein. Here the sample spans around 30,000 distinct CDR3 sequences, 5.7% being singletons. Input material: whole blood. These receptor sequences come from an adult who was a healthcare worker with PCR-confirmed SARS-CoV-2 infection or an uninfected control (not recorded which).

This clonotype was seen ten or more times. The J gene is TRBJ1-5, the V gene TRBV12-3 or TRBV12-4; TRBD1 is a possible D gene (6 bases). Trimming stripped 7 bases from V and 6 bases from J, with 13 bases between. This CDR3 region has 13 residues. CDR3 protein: CASIQGGGQPQHF. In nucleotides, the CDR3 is TGTGCCAGCATCCAGGGAGGGGGTCAGCCCCAGCATTTT.

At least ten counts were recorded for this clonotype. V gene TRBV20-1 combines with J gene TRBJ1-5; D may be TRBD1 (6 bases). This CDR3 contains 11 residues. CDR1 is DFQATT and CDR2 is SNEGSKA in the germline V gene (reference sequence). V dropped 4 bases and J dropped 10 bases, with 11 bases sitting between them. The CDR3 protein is CSATRGGPQHF. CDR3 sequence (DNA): TGCAGTGCTACCCGAGGGGGACCCCAGCATTTT.